A single sample gave rise to the 18 T cell receptor beta chains below, sequenced in a study of T cells expressing NK-cell markers. TCRdb reanalyzed the 5' RACE reads, giving one entry per CDR3 protein sequence and no DNA. The sample table sets out 500,000 to 700,000 distinct CDR3 sequences. The sequencing input was blood T cells: a sorted CD56 or NKG2C T cell subset, CD4+ or CD8+ T cells, or bulk PBMC T cells (not recorded which). These receptor sequences come from a young man in good health.

The chain has TRBV15 and TRBJ2-2; the TCRdb D gene call, TRBD1, has no DNA to confirm it. Looked up from germline, CDR1 is LNHNV and CDR2 is YYDKDF (reference sequence). This CDR3 is built from 15 residues. CDR3: CATSRAQGTTGELFF.

The chain is built from TRBV27 and TRBJ2-7; TCRdb lists TRBD2, though no DNA is available to test this call. Germline lookup yields CDR1 MNHEY and CDR2 SMNVEV (reference sequence). The CDR3 has 15 residues. The CDR3 loop reads CASSPLPAGPYEQYF.

The chain links TRBV6-2 or TRBV6-3 to TRBJ2-3; TCRdb's D gene call, TRBD2, goes unchecked for lack of DNA. CDR3 size: 15 residues. From germline, CDR1 is MNHEY and CDR2 SVGEGT. CDR3 protein: CASSYPAGARDTQYF.

The rearrangement uses TRBV20-1 and TRBJ2-7; no DNA is available, so the TRBD2 call from TCRdb remains unchecked. The CDR3 length is 15 residues. The germline V gene encodes CDR1 DFQATT and CDR2 SNEGSKA (reference sequence). CDR3 loop: CSARPLRTSGNEQYF.

The genes are TRBV3-1 and TRBJ2-5; TCRdb returns TRBD2, unconfirmable since there is no DNA. The CDR3 runs 12 residues. Per germline, CDR1 LGHDT and CDR2 YNNKEL (reference sequence). CDR3 protein: CASSRGTSGPYF.

The chain is built from TRBV10-3 and TRBJ1-6; the D gene TCRdb calls, TRBD1, cannot be checked with no DNA. The germline CDR1 and CDR2 sequences are ENHRY and SYGVKD. CDR3 size: 17 residues. The CDR3 sequence is CAISEEGQGTYNSPLHF.

The chain combines TRBV12-3 or TRBV12-4 with TRBJ2-5; TCRdb gives TRBD2 as the D gene, but with no DNA this cannot be confirmed. The CDR3 runs 15 residues. The CDR3 reads CASSPPGGGSETQYF.

The chain employs TRBV5-6 and TRBJ2-3; the D call of TRBD2 rests on TCRdb alone, since no DNA is present to check it. The CDR3 spans 18 residues. CDR1 and CDR2 from the germline V gene are SGHDT and YYEEEE. The CDR3 loop reads CASSETSGRAEFQDTQYF.

This chain uses TRBV7-2 with TRBJ2-5; TCRdb returns TRBD2, unconfirmable since there is no DNA. Germline lookup yields CDR1 SGHTA and CDR2 FQGNSA. This CDR3 region has 14 residues. CDR3 loop: CASKRDLEGETQYF.

This chain uses TRBV12-3 or TRBV12-4 with TRBJ2-1. This CDR3 spans 15 amino acids. The CDR3 loop reads CASGRVMGSYNEQFF.

The chain couples TRBV29-1 to TRBJ1-1; TCRdb's D call, TRBD1, is unchecked because there is no DNA. This CDR3 has 13 amino acids. From germline, CDR1 is SQVTM and CDR2 ANQGSEA. CDR3 amino acids: CSVEPLAPAEAFF.

The V and J genes are TRBV6-1 and TRBJ2-3; the TRBD1 assignment by TCRdb is unverifiable without DNA. In germline, CDR1 is MNHNS, CDR2 SASEGT. This CDR3 has 17 residues. The chain's CDR3 is CASTAGGKGGPTDTQYF.

The chain links TRBV28 to TRBJ2-7; TCRdb gives TRBD2 as the D gene, but with no DNA this cannot be confirmed. This CDR3 is built from 15 residues. The germline V gene has CDR1 MDHEN and CDR2 SYDVKM. The CDR3 is CASTFGLAAGYEQYF.

The chain has TRBV7-2 and TRBJ2-3. Germline V gene lookup returns CDR1 SGHTA and CDR2 FQGNSA. The CDR3 is 12 amino acids. CDR3 sequence: CASSLQSDTQYF. Using reference TRBV7-2 and TRBJ2-3 for the parts outside the CDR3, the full variable domain is GAGVSQSPSNKVTEKGKDVELRCDPISGHTALYWYRQSLGQGLEFLIYFQGNSAPDKSGLPSDRFSAERTGGSVSTLTIQRTQQEDSAVYLCASSLQSDTQYFGPGTRLTVL.

J is TRBJ2-6 and V is TRBV5-6. There are 11 residues in the CDR3. Germline loops: CDR1 SGHDT, CDR2 YYEEEE. The CDR3: CASSSDLIMTF. The whole variable domain, remainder taken from reference TRBV5-6 and TRBJ2-6, is DAGVTQSPTHLIKTRGQQVTLRCSPKSGHDTVSWYQQALGQGPQFIFQYYEEEERQRGNFPDRFSGHQFPNYSSELNVNALLLGDSALYLCASSSDLIMTFGAGSRLTVL.

This chain uses TRBV6-2 or TRBV6-3 with TRBJ2-6; the D gene TCRdb calls, TRBD2, cannot be checked with no DNA. This CDR3 contains 19 residues. Per germline, CDR1 MNHEY and CDR2 SVGEGT. This chain's CDR3 is CASSSPNLAGEDGANVLTF.

The rearrangement joins TRBV7-7 to TRBJ1-4; the D call from TCRdb, TRBD1, cannot be confirmed without DNA. Germline V gene sequence: CDR1 SSHAT, CDR2 FNYEAQ (reference sequence). The CDR3 is made up of 15 amino acids. The CDR3 region is CASSQHRGPNEKLFF.

The V call is TRBV6-1, the J call TRBJ1-1; TCRdb's D call of TRBD1 is untestable without DNA. The CDR3 has 16 amino acids. Germline V lookup: CDR1 MNHNS, CDR2 SASEGT. The chain's CDR3 is CASSDRSGTGNTEAFF.